This T cell receptor beta chain was captured in a study of breast tumors, draining lymph nodes, adjacent tissues. In regard to this clonotype: What it binds is unknown.

Study results and caveats: Findings are consistent with lymph node origin and intratumoral expansion of most tumor T cells. Tumor TCR diversity was below lymph nodes but above nontumor tissue. Luminal-like breast cancer showed significantly greater tumor-nontumor repertoire similarity than basal-like breast cancer did.

Germline-derived CDR1 and CDR2 are SNHLY and FYNNEI. This CDR3 comprises 11 residues. With 9 bases removed from V and 6 bases from J, the gap between germline ends came to 11 bases. TCRdb analysed the multiplex PCR reads with MiXCR anew, one entry per CDR3 protein. The sample has fewer than 80,000 distinct CDR3 sequences, over 40% seen once; the top ten hold 8.4%. What was sequenced was breast tumor tissue. This rearrangement joins TRBV2 to TRBJ1-1, with a weak D call TRBD1 (5 bases). The receptor was isolated from a female donor with breast cancer. Some clones in this sample may be carry-over from other donors' samples. The CDR3 loop reads CARTRGAEAFF. The CDR3 DNA reads as TGTGCCAGGACTCGAGGGGCTGAAGCTTTCTTT.